This record covers a single T cell receptor (beta chain). TCRdb reprocessed the 5' RACE reads via MiXCR and lists one record per CDR3 protein. The data show more than 300,000 distinct CDR3 sequences, 6.5% to 8.5% seen once. The sample belongs to a study of T cells after yellow fever vaccination. Study-level background: Fractions with few cells were prepared using SMART-Seq v4 Ultra Low Input.

The V gene end was trimmed by 5 bases and the J gene end by 2 bases; junction bases not matched to a gene: 9. The CDR3 contains 16 residues. Looked up from germline, CDR1 is MNHNS and CDR2 is SASEGT. This chain connects TRBV6-1 to TRBJ2-3, with 8 bases that match TRBD1. The clonotype comes from a man younger than 30 who received the YFV17D yellow fever vaccine. Here the sequenced sample was PBMCs, taken about 49 days after the first yellow fever vaccination. In DNA, the CDR3 is TGTGCCAGCAGTCCCCAGGGGGCGGGATACACAGATACGCAGTATTTT. This codes for CASSPQGAGYTDTQYF.